The clone carrying this TCR beta chain was recorded once. J gave up 9 bases and V 1 base, and 5 bases lay outside the gene matches. The CDR3 has 13 residues. Germline V gives CDR1 SGHTA, CDR2 FQGNSA. The sample comes from a study of blood T cell repertoires in COVID-19. Study information: Sites in the United States, Italy and Spain provided acute and convalescent COVID-19 samples. PBMCs, B-cell-depleted T cells, or T cells provided the cDNA or gDNA that made up the material.

In the original processing: Cell counts per sample came from amplifying reference gene primers. TCRdb keeps only in-frame clones here, not all; method: immunoSEQ multiplex PCR. The V and J calls and clone size come from that table; D and trimming were worked out from the DNA. The sample shows some 120,000 clones, more than 90% of them seen only once. Material: peripheral blood. This receptor was obtained from a man aged 50 to 59 with active COVID-19. V usage is TRBV7-2 and J usage is TRBJ1-1; the match to TRBD1 covers 7 bases. CDR3 DNA: TGTGCCAGCAGCTTAGGAGGACAGGTGAAAGCTTTCTTT. Translating gives CASSLGGQVKAFF.